What follows is one T cell receptor (beta chain) and its context. Its antigen is still unknown. The sample belongs to a study of Graves' ophthalmopathy and Graves' hyperthyroidism. General observations from the study: The model achieved 70.59% sensitivity and around 72% specificity for ophthalmopathy progression. Blood samples also showed most expanded thyroid clonotypes exceeding 0.001 frequency.

Amplification of TCR beta CDR3 regions used RNA transcripts. First-round RT-PCR relied on HTBI primers, and a second-round multiplex PCR came next. TCRdb recomputed calls from the multiplex PCR reads with MiXCR, one row per CDR3 protein. The repertoire includes 1 million to 1.3 million distinct CDR3 sequences, about 36% of them detected once, and roughly 10% sits in the top ten. A diagnosis was made from clinical symptoms together with serum thyroxine, TRAb, thyroid ultrasound and orbital computed tomography. The CDR3 sequence is 14 residues long. V was clipped by 3 bases and J by 11 bases, with 19 bases between them.

This chain links TRBV12-3 or TRBV12-4 with TRBJ1-1; a weak D match, TRBD1 (5 bases). Sample: peripheral blood or thyroid tissue (not recorded which). This receptor was obtained from an adult man with Graves' hyperthyroidism. CDR3 nucleotides: TGTGCCAGCAGTTTTACGGCAGGGTTTGATGGGGCTTTCTTT. It encodes CASSFTAGFDGAFF.